Reported below is one T cell receptor (beta chain). Its antigen is currently not known. In light of the paper, this sample's time point label describes: baseline before first vaccination. Vaccinee samples came from UK trials COV001 and COV002, including a single-blind randomized controlled phase 2/3 trial of AZD1222 (ChAdOx1 nCoV-19) in healthy adults. For TCRbeta chain sequencing, PBMC samples were collected from trial participants at day 0 and at day 28 after the second dose. The CDR3 regions of human TCRbeta chains were analyzed by immunosequencing. The published analysis was carried out like this. TCRs in the repertoires were matched against a reference library of SARS-CoV-2-specific TCRs that had been generated with the MIRA antigen-specificity platform. Breadth was defined as the fraction of unique TCRs that were SARS-CoV-2-associated. Depth was defined as the fraction of total T cells that were SARS-CoV-2-associated. Each spike-specific TCR was assigned to its reactive spike region and to a CD4 or CD8 class using the MIRA data. Log10-transformed breadth and depth values were compared by one-way ANOVA with Sidak's multiple comparisons tests. The clones in this table, taken by TCRdb from immuneACCESS, are in-frame only. Not every clone is retained; where verified, under half of the shortfall comes from an unresolved V gene, and the cause of the rest is unknown. V, J and clone size derive from that table, while D and trimming were established from the DNA sequence. Per the sample table, the count is more than 110,000 clones. The ten top clones hold approximately 2% of the sample.

The entry originates in a study of T cell responses to AZD1222 COVID-19 vaccine listed by TCRdb under 2021. Background for the entire study: TCR sequencing was performed for some 250 trial participants, of whom about 200 were given two doses of AZD1222 and approximately 26 were given two doses of MenACWY control vaccine. Trial participants were enrolled into age subgroups of 18-55, 56-69 and 70-plus years, which contained 148, 28 and 57 TCR-sequenced participants, respectively.

Findings and caveats that apply to the study as a whole: The 56-69-year group was small, and its depth increase did not reach significance, likely because of low power. Vaccine-associated CD4 TCRs spanned the whole spike protein, with dominant responses in regions 160-218 and 743-854. Because no day 14 peak-response samples were available, repertoires were characterized only after the peak T cell response. Conclusions about previously exposed vaccinees are limited, since just five to seven AZD1222 recipients were seropositive for SARS-CoV-2 at baseline. Spike-specific TCR breadth and depth rose significantly after two AZD1222 doses compared with day 0 and with MenACWY recipients. Participants were mostly white British, with more females than males. The authors suggested clonal diversity may have been underestimated. Epitopes outside the regions mutated in the B.1.351 and B.1.1.7 variants were reportedly recognized by nearly half of the unique spike-specific TCRs.

The receptor was derived from an adult in good health. Sequencing used peripheral blood.

Here the CDR3 is given as CASSLPSGGYNEQFF. The sequence in DNA is TGTGCCAGCAGCTTACCTAGCGGGGGATACAATGAGCAGTTCTTC. The rearranged segments are TRBV7-2 and TRBJ2-1; 10 bases in between match TRBD2. Germline trimming: 2 bases from V, 4 bases from J; junction bases outside gene matches: 2. The germline V gene supplies CDR1 SGHTA and CDR2 FQGNSA. Inclusive of the bounding cysteine and phenylalanine, the CDR3 is 15 residues long. This entry keeps only the CDR3 DNA: 45 bases, framed from base 1.